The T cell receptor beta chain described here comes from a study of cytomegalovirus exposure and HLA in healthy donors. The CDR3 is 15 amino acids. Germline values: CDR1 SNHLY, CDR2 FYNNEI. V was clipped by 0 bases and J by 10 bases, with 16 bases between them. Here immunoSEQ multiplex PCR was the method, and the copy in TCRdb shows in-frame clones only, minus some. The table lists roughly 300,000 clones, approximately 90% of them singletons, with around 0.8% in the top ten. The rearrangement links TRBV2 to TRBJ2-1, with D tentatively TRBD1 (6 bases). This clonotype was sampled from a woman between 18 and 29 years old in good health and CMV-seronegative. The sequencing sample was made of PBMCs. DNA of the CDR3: TGTGCCAGCAGTGAAGCGGGGACAACCCATTGGGAGCAGTTCTTC. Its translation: CASSEAGTTHWEQFF.